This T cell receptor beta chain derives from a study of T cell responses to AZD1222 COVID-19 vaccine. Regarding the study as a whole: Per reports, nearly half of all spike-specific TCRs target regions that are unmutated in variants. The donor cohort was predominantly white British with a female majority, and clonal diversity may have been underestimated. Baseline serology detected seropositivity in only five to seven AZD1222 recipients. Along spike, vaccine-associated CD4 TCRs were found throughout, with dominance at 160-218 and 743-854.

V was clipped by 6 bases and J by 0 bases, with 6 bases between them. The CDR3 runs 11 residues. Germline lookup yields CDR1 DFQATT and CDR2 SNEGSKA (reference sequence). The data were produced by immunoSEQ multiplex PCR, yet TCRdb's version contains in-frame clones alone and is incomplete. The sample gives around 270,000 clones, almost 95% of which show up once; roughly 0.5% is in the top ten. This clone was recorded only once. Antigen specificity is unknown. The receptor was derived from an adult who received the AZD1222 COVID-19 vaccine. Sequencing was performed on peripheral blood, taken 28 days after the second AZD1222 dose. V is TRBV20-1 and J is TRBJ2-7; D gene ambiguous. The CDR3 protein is CSASASYEQYF. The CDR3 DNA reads TGCAGTGCAAGCGCCTCCTACGAGCAGTACTTC.